Below are 26 T cell receptor beta chains sequenced from a single sample in a study of OX40 agonist ivuxolimab in advanced cancers. Profiled with immunoSEQ multiplex PCR; TCRdb holds only in-frame clones, not every one. The repertoire consists of approximately 56,000 clones, with around nine tenths occurring once and the leading ten covering 14% to 15%. The sample consisted of CD4+ or CD8+ T cells sorted from blood, taken in a trial of the OX40 agonist ivuxolimab. Receptors were obtained from an adult with an advanced solid tumor such as melanoma, head and neck, liver or kidney cancer.

The chain joins TRBV7-9 to TRBJ1-1; weak D call: TRBD1 (6 bases). Trimming stripped 6 bases from V and 8 bases from J, with 13 bases between. The CDR3 length is 12 residues. The germline CDR1 and CDR2 sequences are SEHNR and FQNEAQ (reference sequence). The CDR3, as DNA: TGTGCCAGCAGTCTTACAGGGCTGGAAGCTTTCTTT. This sequence encodes CASSLTGLEAFF.

The gene calls are TRBV4-1 and TRBJ2-5; possibly TRBD1 for D (6 bases). The V end was cut by 0 bases, the J end by 5 bases, with 10 bases between. The length of the CDR3 is 14 residues. Germline CDR1 is MGHRA and CDR2 is YSYEKL. The CDR3 bases are TGCGCCAGCAGCCAAGATAGGGGGATGGAGACCCAGTACTTC. It translates to CASSQDRGMETQYF.

V is TRBV5-4 and J is TRBJ2-5, with D maybe TRBD1 (6 bases). The germline V gene encodes CDR1 SGHNT and CDR2 YYREEE (reference sequence). Trimming left V 4 bases short and J 5 bases short, with 18 bases between. CDR3 length: 15 residues. CDR3 nucleotides: TGTGCCAGCAGCGGAAGGGAACAGGGTTGGGAGACCCAGTACTTC. This codes for CASSGREQGWETQYF.

This chain joins TRBV19 and TRBJ1-2; D unresolved. V was pared by 5 bases and J by 3 bases, with 16 bases between. The CDR3 has 15 amino acids. Germline CDR1 LNHDA, CDR2 SQIVND (reference sequence). The CDR3 is CASSAGFGGYYGYTF. The DNA for the CDR3 is TGTGCCAGTAGTGCGGGGTTTGGTGGTTACTATGGCTACACCTTC.

V is TRBV27 and J is TRBJ2-4; 8 bases align to TRBD2. The junction had 5 bases not matched to a gene; V was cut back by 8 bases and J by 5 bases. CDR1 and CDR2 (germline): MNHEY, SMNVEV (reference sequence). There are 13 residues in the CDR3. This CDR3 is CASSGGLENIQYF. The DNA of the CDR3 is TGTGCCAGCTCGGGGGGGCTAGAAAACATTCAGTACTTC.

V gene TRBV9 combines with J gene TRBJ1-2; 9 bases are shared with TRBD1. Looked up from germline, CDR1 is SGDLS and CDR2 is YYNGEE. This CDR3 contains 14 residues. V gave up 3 bases and J gave up 5 bases; unmatched junction bases: 5. CDR3 in DNA: TGTGCCAGCAGCGAGGAGACAGGGGGTTATGGCTACACCTTC. Its protein product is CASSEETGGYGYTF.

The chain links TRBV6-4 to TRBJ1-1, with 8 bases lining up with TRBD1. V lost 0 bases and J lost 4; bases outside the gene matches: 1. CDR3 size: 14 residues. Germline V gives CDR1 MRHNA, CDR2 SNTAGT. This chain's CDR3 is CASSDSGQVTEAFF. Here the CDR3 DNA reads TGTGCCAGCAGTGACTCGGGACAGGTCACTGAAGCTTTCTTT.

V is TRBV27 and J is TRBJ2-7; D ambiguous. The CDR3 is 13 residues long. V lost 8 bases and J lost 6, with 17 bases in between. Germline CDR1 MNHEY, CDR2 SMNVEV (reference sequence). In DNA form, the CDR3 reads TGTGCCAGCGGGATACTGGACGGATCCGAGCAGTACTTC. It yields the protein CASGILDGSEQYF.

This clone was seen once. The V call is TRBV4-1, the J call TRBJ2-5, with 7 bases fitting TRBD1. Losses at the gene ends were 5 bases for V and 3 bases for J; bases not matched to a gene: 3. Germline V CDR1 and CDR2: MGHRA, YSYEKL. This CDR3 is built from 13 residues. CDR3 protein: CASSYDREETQYF. The CDR3 bases are TGCGCCAGCAGCTACGACAGGGAAGAGACCCAGTACTTC.

The chain employs TRBV5-8 and TRBJ2-3; 10 positions match TRBD2. The CDR3 length is 19 residues. The J segment lost 4 bases and the V segment lost 0 bases, leaving 14 bases of the junction unmatched. CDR1 is SGHTS, CDR2 YDEGEE, per germline. The CDR3 spells CASSLALAGDHRFPDTQYF. The CDR3 nucleotides are TGTGCCAGCAGCTTGGCGCTAGCGGGGGACCACCGTTTTCCAGATACGCAGTATTTT.

The J gene is TRBJ2-3, the V gene TRBV11-2; 10 bases are a match to TRBD2. CDR1 and CDR2 (germline): SGHAT, FQNNGV. With 6 bases clipped from V and 6 bases from J, the junction kept 12 bases outside the gene matches. The CDR3 loop spans 16 amino acids. The CDR3 sequence: CASSSSSGGSFDTQYF. DNA for the CDR3: TGTGCCAGCAGTTCCTCTAGCGGGGGTTCTTTCGATACGCAGTATTTT.

V and J are TRBV30 and TRBJ2-3; TRBD1 might be the D (6 bases). Germline V gene data show CDR1 as GTSNPN and CDR2 as SVGIG (reference sequence). Between the trimmed V and J ends, which lost 1 base and 0 bases, there was a span of 11 bases. This CDR3 region has 15 residues. The CDR3 DNA sequence: TGTGCCTGGAGTGCGACAGGACGTAGCACAGATACGCAGTATTTT. It encodes CAWSATGRSTDTQYF.

V and J are TRBV7-9 and TRBJ2-5; possibly TRBD1 for D (6 bases). The CDR3 consists of 13 residues. CDR1 is SEHNR, CDR2 FQNEAQ, per germline (reference sequence). V shed 5 bases and J shed 5 bases, with 12 bases lying between them. For the CDR3, the DNA is TGTGCCAGCAGCAAGGGACACGGGGAGACCCAGTACTTC. It specifies CASSKGHGETQYF. Based on the CDR3 plus reference TRBV7-9 and TRBJ2-5, the full variable domain is DTGVSQNPRHKITKRGQNVTFRCDPISEHNRLYWYRQTLGQGPEFLTYFQNEAQLEKSRLLSDRFSAERPKGSFSTLEIQRTEQGDSAMYLCASSKGHGETQYFGPGTRLLVL.

This chain connects TRBV25-1 to TRBJ1-2, with D unclear. From germline, CDR1 is MGHDK and CDR2 SYGVNS. V lost 5 bases and J lost 4, with 14 bases in between. This CDR3 has 14 amino acids. The DNA for the CDR3 is TGTGCCAGCAGTTGGTCCGGGGTGAGCTATGGCTACACCTTC. Encoded protein: CASSWSGVSYGYTF.

The chain employs TRBV6-9 and TRBJ2-7, with D maybe TRBD1 (6 bases). This CDR3 is built from 11 residues. Germline V lookup: CDR1 MNHGY, CDR2 SVAAGI. V was clipped by 5 bases and J by 6 bases, with 8 bases between them. The CDR3 nucleotides are TGTGCCAGCAGTGACAGGCGCGAGCAGTACTTC. As protein: CASSDRREQYF.

J is TRBJ1-5 and V is TRBV4-1; D remains ambiguous. Trimming stripped 0 bases from V and 5 bases from J, with 8 bases between. CDR1 MGHRA and CDR2 YSYEKL come from the germline V gene. The CDR3 has 14 amino acids. DNA for the CDR3: TGCGCCAGCAGCCAAGAATGGAGAGATCAGCCCCAGCATTTT. Amino acid sequence: CASSQEWRDQPQHF.

The gene calls are TRBV7-9 and TRBJ2-1, with 7 positions matching TRBD2. The V gene end was trimmed by 2 bases and the J gene end by 8 bases; junction bases not matched to a gene: 9. Germline loops: CDR1 SEHNR, CDR2 FQNEAQ (reference sequence). CDR3 length: 15 amino acids. The CDR3 loop is CASSLSGEPFYEQFF. Written as DNA, the CDR3 is TGTGCCAGCAGCTTAAGCGGGGAACCATTTTATGAGCAGTTCTTC.

The genes are TRBV6-5 and TRBJ2-1; 7 nucleotides align to TRBD2. The CDR3 is 13 amino acids. With V trimmed by 8 bases and J by 1 base, 2 bases remained unmatched. Germline values: CDR1 MNHEY, CDR2 SVGAGI. The CDR3: CASWGGSYNEQFF. The CDR3 DNA reads as TGTGCCAGCTGGGGGGGGTCCTACAATGAGCAGTTCTTC.

The chain combines TRBV6-6 with TRBJ1-2; D not resolved. The CDR3 totals 12 residues. Germline V gene data show CDR1 as MNHNY and CDR2 as SVGAGI (reference sequence). V lost 6 bases and J lost 10, with 15 bases in between. In DNA form, the CDR3 reads TGTGCCAGCAGCCCCTCCTCGGTGTCCTACACCTTC. It encodes CASSPSSVSYTF.

The chain recombines TRBV4-1 with TRBJ1-4; D gene unclear. CDR3 length equals 16 residues. Germline V CDR1 and CDR2: MGHRA, YSYEKL. Trimming took 0 bases from V and 0 from J, leaving 8 bases between them. For the CDR3, the DNA is TGCGCCAGCAGCCAAGATTCTGGTGCAACTAATGAAAAACTGTTTTTT. Its translation is CASSQDSGATNEKLFF.

The chain links TRBV4-1 to TRBJ2-7; D uncertain. V lost 1 base and J 2 bases, leaving 12 bases between the germline ends. CDR1 and CDR2 (germline): MGHRA, YSYEKL. The CDR3 is 15 amino acids. CDR3 region: CASSQVTESPYEQYF. The CDR3 DNA is TGCGCCAGCAGCCAAGTCACAGAATCGCCCTACGAGCAGTACTTC.

V usage is TRBV27 and J usage is TRBJ2-7; D uncertain. The CDR3 is 15 amino acids. V dropped 2 bases and J dropped 1 base, with 12 bases sitting between them. Germline loops: CDR1 MNHEY, CDR2 SMNVEV (reference sequence). The CDR3 DNA sequence: TGTGCCAGCAGTTTAAGCCTCGATGTTTCCTACGAGCAGTACTTC. Translation: CASSLSLDVSYEQYF.

The rearrangement links TRBV7-2 to TRBJ1-3; 8 bases are a match to TRBD1. Germline CDR1 is SGHTA and CDR2 is FQGNSA. The CDR3 runs 14 residues. The V and J ends lost 7 bases and 6 bases, in that order; junction bases with no gene match: 8. In DNA, the CDR3 is TGTGCCAGCAACGATGGACAGGGACTAAACACCATATATTTT. This codes for CASNDGQGLNTIYF.

This clone was recorded once. This chain links TRBV19 with TRBJ2-1, with D possibly matching TRBD2 (7 bases). CDR1 LNHDA and CDR2 SQIVND come from the germline V gene (reference sequence). The CDR3 covers 12 residues. V shed 7 bases and J shed 9 bases, with 13 bases lying between them. The CDR3 DNA reads as TGTGCCAGTAAGGCGAGGGGGGGTGAGCAGTTCTTC. Translation: CASKARGGEQFF.

The chain carries TRBV5-4 and TRBJ2-7; 7 bases match TRBD1. The trim removed 3 bases at V and 5 bases at J, leaving 8 bases unmatched. Germline V gene data show CDR1 as SGHNT and CDR2 as YYREEE (reference sequence). The CDR3 is made up of 14 amino acids. This chain's CDR3 is CASSYETGPNEQYF. For the CDR3, the DNA is TGTGCCAGCAGCTACGAGACAGGGCCCAACGAGCAGTACTTC.

V gene TRBV5-8 combines with J gene TRBJ1-2, with TRBD1 as a possible D gene (5 bases). The V gene lost 4 bases and the J gene lost 1 base, with 20 bases spanning the gap. The CDR3 length is 17 residues. Germline CDR1 SGHTS, CDR2 YDEGEE. CDR3 amino acids: CASSLGDGFQGNYGYTF. The CDR3, as DNA: TGTGCCAGCAGCCTTGGCGATGGGTTCCAGGGTAACTATGGCTACACCTTC.